This TCR beta chain was observed in a study of blood T cell repertoires in COVID-19. Study context: The United States, Italy and Spain provided the acute and convalescent COVID-19 samples. Sources were T cells, B-cell-depleted T cells, or PBMCs; the material itself was cDNA or gDNA.

Original handling: Amplified reference gene primers provided the basis for estimating nucleated cell counts. Some clones are missing from TCRdb's copy, which holds only in-frame ones; the method was immunoSEQ multiplex PCR. V and J calls and clone size come straight from that table; D and trimming were deduced from the DNA. Of some 200,000 clones listed, 70% to 85% were seen once; the top ten hold 6% to 8%. The TCR was taken from a human donor with acute or convalescent COVID-19. The donor label of this sample is uncertain. Sequenced: peripheral blood.

The CDR3 DNA is TGTGCCAGCAGCTCTCAGGGGTTGAAGGGACAAGAGACCCAGTACTTC. Protein sequence: CASSSQGLKGQETQYF. The chain joins TRBV5-4 to TRBJ2-5, with D possibly TRBD1 on 6 matching bases. Germline V CDR1 and CDR2: SGHNT, YYREEE (reference sequence). The V end lost 3 bases, the J end lost 2 bases, and 17 bases lay between the germline ends. The CDR3 has 16 amino acids.